This entry lists 3 T cell receptor beta chains sequenced from one sample in a study of cytomegalovirus exposure and HLA in healthy donors. The PCR had 60 Vbeta and 13 Jbeta primers. The repertoire was sequenced with immunoSEQ multiplex PCR; TCRdb's copy has only in-frame clones and lacks some. The table includes about 150,000 clones, about four fifths detected once. Source material: PBMCs. All receptors come from a boy between 2 and 15 years old in good health and CMV-seronegative.

This clone turned up a few times. The chain employs TRBV18 and TRBJ1-5; a possible D gene is TRBD1 (5 bases). CDR3 size: 15 residues. Trimming removed 3 bases at V and 0 bases at J, with 9 bases between. CDR1 is KGHSH and CDR2 is LQKENI in the germline V gene. The CDR3: CASSPFRDSNQPQHF. The DNA of the CDR3 is TGTGCCAGCTCACCTTTCAGGGATAGCAATCAGCCCCAGCATTTT.

V is TRBV19 and J is TRBJ1-1; TRBD1 is a possible D gene (6 bases). With 3 bases removed from V and 0 bases from J, the gap between germline ends came to 11 bases. CDR1 LNHDA and CDR2 SQIVND come from the germline V gene (reference sequence). The CDR3 is 15 amino acids. CDR3 coding DNA: TGTGCCAGTAGTATCGGACAGACTTTGAACACTGAAGCTTTCTTT. This codes for CASSIGQTLNTEAFF.

In this sample, this clone turned up a few times. The gene calls are TRBV5-1 and TRBJ1-2, with 7 bases matching TRBD1. The CDR3 loop spans 16 amino acids. V lost 3 bases, J lost 7 bases, and 15 bases stayed unmatched. From germline, CDR1 is SGHRS and CDR2 YFSETQ. The CDR3 spells CASSSYGDREIGGYTF. For the CDR3, the DNA is TGCGCCAGCAGCTCCTATGGAGACAGGGAAATTGGTGGCTACACCTTC.